This T cell receptor (beta chain) is from a study of T cells in Graves' hyperthyroidism and ophthalmopathy. At the level of the study: Peripheral blood was obtained at initial diagnosis, preceding any treatment.

RNA transcripts yielded amplified TCR beta CDR3 regions. An initial round of RT-PCR targeting the TCR CDR3 relied on the HTBI primer set. TCRdb analysed the multiplex PCR reads with MiXCR anew, one entry per CDR3 protein. Of around 600,000 distinct CDR3 sequences in the sample, 13% to 15% were seen once. Orbital computed tomography, thyroid ultrasound, serum thyroxine and TRAb, and clinical symptoms together informed the diagnoses. Germline CDR1 reads DFQATT; CDR2 reads SNEGSKA (reference sequence). The CDR3 has 14 residues. V lost 5 bases and J lost 8; bases outside the gene matches: 11. This clonotype was picked up many times.

What was sequenced was blood. The chain links TRBV20-1 to TRBJ2-1; 8 bases align to TRBD1. The source is a woman aged 18-29 years with Graves' ophthalmopathy. The CDR3 sequence is CSAGRQGMGDEQFF. The CDR3 DNA reads as TGCAGTGCTGGCAGACAGGGGATGGGAGATGAGCAGTTCTTC.